This is a list of T cell receptor beta chains from one sample in a study of blood T cells in healthy people across ages. TCRdb fed the 5' RACE reads into MiXCR, producing one record per CDR3 protein. The sample has about 780,000 distinct CDR3 sequences, more than 25% seen once. In addition, the sample was reused for a study of T cells of mothers and their children.

Sequencing was carried out using blood. The receptors derive from a boy between 10 and 17 years old in good health. Both conserved end residues are part of each CDR3. A D gene is named only where the DNA matches it firmly. Part of the rows lack a size; the others show once, few, many or a class for expanded clones.

V	D	size	J	DNA	CDR3
TRBV11-2	TRBD1	many	TRBJ1-1	TGTGCCAGCAGCTTTGGACAGGTTCGGCCTGAAGCTTTCTTT	CASSFGQVRPEAFF
TRBV2	-	few	TRBJ1-6	TGTGCCAGCAGTCGGACTCTTTCACCCCTCCACTTT	CASSRTLSPLHF
TRBV20-1	TRBD1	many	TRBJ2-7	TGCAGTGCTAGGGCCACAGACAGGGCCTACGAGCAGTACTTC	CSARATDRAYEQYF
TRBV7-9	-	few	TRBJ1-2	TGTGCCAGCAGCTTAAACCCCCCAGGGCTCGGCTACACCTTC	CASSLNPPGLGYTF
TRBV20-1	TRBD2	few	TRBJ2-1	TGCAGTGCTAGTCCTATGGGGTGGACTAGCGGGGGACCCGGTGAGCAGTTCTTC	CSASPMGWTSGGPGEQFF
TRBV6-6	-	few	TRBJ2-5	TGTGCCAGCGGTCGAGGGGCCGGGACCCAGTACTTC	CASGRGAGTQYF
TRBV9	TRBD2	few	TRBJ2-3	TGTGCCAGCAACACGGGGGGGGGCCAAAGTCCCAGCACAGATACGCAGTATTTT	CASNTGGGQSPSTDTQYF
TRBV20-1	TRBD1	-	TRBJ2-3	TGCAGTGCTAGAGCGAACAGGGGAGCCACAGATACGCAGTATTTT	CSARANRGATDTQYF
TRBV5-1	-	few	TRBJ1-2	TGCGCCAGCAGCCCCGGCCCTGGGGATGGCTACACCTTC	CASSPGPGDGYTF
TRBV5-1	-	-	TRBJ2-7	TGCGCCAGCAGCTTGACCCCCGGGGTGAGCTACGAGCAGTACTTC	CASSLTPGVSYEQYF
TRBV20-1	TRBD2	-	TRBJ2-5	TGCAGTGCTACTATTTACCCCGGGACTACAGAAGAGACCCAGTACTTC	CSATIYPGTTEETQYF
TRBV4-2	-	-	TRBJ1-4	TGTGCCAGCAGCCAAGATCCGGGACCCTCTAATGAAAAACTGTTTTTT	CASSQDPGPSNEKLFF
TRBV6-5	TRBD1	-	TRBJ2-6	TGTGCCAGCAGCCAGACAGGGGGCTTGGGTGGGGCCAACGTCCTGACTTTC	CASSQTGGLGGANVLTF
TRBV9	TRBD1	few	TRBJ2-7	TGTGCCAGCAGCGCTTATTGGGACAGTTCCTACGAGCAGTACTTC	CASSAYWDSSYEQYF
TRBV4-1	TRBD1	few	TRBJ2-7	TGCGCCAGCAGCCAAGAATGGGGGACAGCCACCTACGAGCAGTACTTC	CASSQEWGTATYEQYF
TRBV25-1	-	-	TRBJ1-4	TGTGCCAGCAGTGCGGACATGGGAACTAATGAAAAACTGTTTTTT	CASSADMGTNEKLFF
TRBV3-1	TRBD1	few	TRBJ2-7	TGTGCCAGCAGCCACCCGACAGGGGTCGAGCAGTACTTC	CASSHPTGVEQYF
TRBV12-3/TRBV12-4	TRBD2	-	TRBJ2-3	TGTGCCAGCAGGCCTAGCGGGAGCGCCGGGACGCAGTATTTT	CASRPSGSAGTQYF
TRBV28	-	-	TRBJ1-4	TGTGCCGGCAGTGTCGAAGTGCGACCTAATGAAAAACTGTTTTTT	CAGSVEVRPNEKLFF
TRBV13	-	few	TRBJ2-7	TGTGCCAGCAGCCCAGGACTGGGTAGGGGTGACGAGCAGTACTTC	CASSPGLGRGDEQYF
TRBV6-1	-	few	TRBJ1-1	TGTGCCAGCAGTGCTCGGGGGAACACTGAAGCTTTCTTT	CASSARGNTEAFF
TRBV3-1	-	-	TRBJ1-6	TGTGCCAGCAGCCAAGATGGAGGTTCACCCCTCCACTTT	CASSQDGGSPLHF
TRBV28	TRBD2	-	TRBJ2-5	TGTGCCAGCGTTGGTCGCGGGGGAGAGACCCAGTACTTC	CASVGRGGETQYF
TRBV20-1	-	-	TRBJ1-1	TGCAGTGCTAGGGAGGGGATGAACACTGAAGCTTTCTTT	CSAREGMNTEAFF
TRBV20-1	-	few	TRBJ2-7	TGCAGTGCTAGTCAACAGGGCTTAAGGGAGCAGTACTTC	CSASQQGLREQYF
TRBV29-1	-	few	TRBJ1-2	TGCAGCGAAACGACAAGTATTAACTATGGCTACACCTTC	CSETTSINYGYTF
TRBV2	-	few	TRBJ2-1	TGTGCCAGCAGGCCGGACAAGATCTTTGGGGACAATGAGCAGTTCTTC	CASRPDKIFGDNEQFF
TRBV4-3	-	-	TRBJ1-5	TGCGCCAGCAGCCAAGATCTAGCAGGGCCCCAGCATTTT	CASSQDLAGPQHF
TRBV12-3/TRBV12-4	-	-	TRBJ1-2	TGTGCCAGCGTCGGCAGGGGCCTCTATGGCTACACCTTC	CASVGRGLYGYTF
TRBV7-9	-	-	TRBJ2-5	TGTGCCAGCAGCAAAGAGAGGGGGACCCAGTACTTC	CASSKERGTQYF
TRBV4-3	TRBD2	-	TRBJ2-5	TGCGCCAGCAGCCAAGATTGGGGACTAGCAGAAGAGACCCAGTACTTC	CASSQDWGLAEETQYF
TRBV5-1	-	few	TRBJ2-1	TGCGCCAGCAGCTTGGAGGGGTCAACACCAGAGACTGAACAGTTCTTC	CASSLEGSTPETEQFF
TRBV6-5	-	few	TRBJ2-2	TGTGCCAGCAGAGAGATGAACACCGGGGAGCTGTTTTTT	CASREMNTGELFF
TRBV4-1	TRBD2	-	TRBJ2-4	TGCGCCAGCAGCCAACCTCTCGTTGGACTAGCCCCCAAAAACATTCAGTACTTC	CASSQPLVGLAPKNIQYF
TRBV20-1	-	-	TRBJ2-5	TGCAGTGCTGGGACCCAAGAGACCCAGTACTTC	CSAGTQETQYF
TRBV12-3/TRBV12-4	TRBD1	-	TRBJ2-5	TGTGCCAGCAGTTTGGCAGGGGGTACGGAGACCCAGTACTTC	CASSLAGGTETQYF
TRBV10-2	TRBD1	few	TRBJ2-1	TGCGCCAGCAGACGGACAGGGGTCCAAGAGACCCGGTACTTC	CASRRTGVQETRYF
TRBV5-8	-	-	TRBJ2-5	TGTGCCAGCAGACAGGGACACTCAGTACAAGAGACCCAGTACTTC	CASRQGHSVQETQYF
TRBV5-7	TRBD1	-	TRBJ1-2	TGTGCCAGCAGCTTGGATGGGTGGACAGGGCCTAACTATGGCTACACCTTC	CASSLDGWTGPNYGYTF
TRBV7-9	-	few	TRBJ1-1	TGTGCCAGCAGCTCGCGAAGGGGTCGGCCGAACACTGAAGCTTTCTTT	CASSSRRGRPNTEAFF
TRBV6-5	-	few	TRBJ2-5	TGTGCCAGCAGTTCCCCCAGTGGAGGGGGGAAGGGGGAGACCCAGTACTTC	CASSSPSGGGKGETQYF
TRBV12-3/TRBV12-4	-	few	TRBJ2-3	TGTGCCAGCAGTTTTGAGGGGGGGCCCCCCGATACGCAGTATTTT	CASSFEGGPPDTQYF
TRBV5-1	TRBD1	few	TRBJ2-5	TGCGCCAGCAGGCCCGGACAGGGCGTAGGCGAGACCCAGTACTTC	CASRPGQGVGETQYF
TRBV24-1	-	few	TRBJ2-1	TGTGCCACCAGTGATGCCCTGGACTCCCTAGGGTTCGATGAGCAGTTCTTC	CATSDALDSLGFDEQFF
TRBV7-3	-	-	TRBJ2-2	TGTGCCAGCAGCTTAACGGGGGGGCTGCGCACCGGGGAGCTGTTTTTT	CASSLTGGLRTGELFF
TRBV5-1	-	-	TRBJ1-1	TGCGCCAGCAGCATTTTCGACAGGAACACTGAAGCTTTCTTT	CASSIFDRNTEAFF
TRBV5-1	TRBD1	few	TRBJ2-1	TGCGCCAGCAGCACAGGGGAGCAGGGGAATGAGCAGTTCTTC	CASSTGEQGNEQFF
TRBV29-1	TRBD1	few	TRBJ2-7	TGCAGCGTGCCGAAAACAGGGGGGTACGAGCAGTACTTC	CSVPKTGGYEQYF